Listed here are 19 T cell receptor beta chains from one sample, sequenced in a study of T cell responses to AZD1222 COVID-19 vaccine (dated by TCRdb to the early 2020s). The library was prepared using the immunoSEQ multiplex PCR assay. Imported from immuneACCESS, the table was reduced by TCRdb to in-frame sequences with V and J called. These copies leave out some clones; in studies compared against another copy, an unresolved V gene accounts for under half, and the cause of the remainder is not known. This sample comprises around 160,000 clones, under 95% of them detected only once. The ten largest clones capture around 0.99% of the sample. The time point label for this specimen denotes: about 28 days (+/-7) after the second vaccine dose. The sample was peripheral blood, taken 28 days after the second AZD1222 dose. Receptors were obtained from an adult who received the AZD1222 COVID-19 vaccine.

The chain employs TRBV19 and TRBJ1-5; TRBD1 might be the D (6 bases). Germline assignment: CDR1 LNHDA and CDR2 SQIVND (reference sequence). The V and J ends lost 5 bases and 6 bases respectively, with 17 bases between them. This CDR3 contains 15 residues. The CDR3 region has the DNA TGTGCCAGTAGTCTGGCTGGGGGGGCGGGTCAGCCCCAGCATTTT. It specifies CASSLAGGAGQPQHF.

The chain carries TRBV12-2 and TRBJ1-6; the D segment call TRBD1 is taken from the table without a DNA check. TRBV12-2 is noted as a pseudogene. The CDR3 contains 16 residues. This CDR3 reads CASRLDIGGAPPPLHF. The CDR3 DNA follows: TGTGCAAGTCGCTTAGACATAGGGGGCGCGCCTCCCCCCCTCCACTTT.

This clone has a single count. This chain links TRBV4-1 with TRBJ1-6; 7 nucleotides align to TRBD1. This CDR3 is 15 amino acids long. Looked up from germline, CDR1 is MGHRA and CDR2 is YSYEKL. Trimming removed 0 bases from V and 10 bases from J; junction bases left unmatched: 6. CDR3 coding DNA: TGCGCCAGCAGCCAAGAACGAGACAGGGTCTCACCCCTCCACTTT. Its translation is CASSQERDRVSPLHF.

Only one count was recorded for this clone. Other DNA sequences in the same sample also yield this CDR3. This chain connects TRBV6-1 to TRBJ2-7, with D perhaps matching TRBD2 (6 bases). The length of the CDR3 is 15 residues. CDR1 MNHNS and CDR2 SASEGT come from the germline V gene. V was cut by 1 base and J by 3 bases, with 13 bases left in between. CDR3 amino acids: CASSEVRRTNYEQYF. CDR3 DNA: TGTGCCAGCAGTGAAGTTCGGAGGACTAACTACGAGCAGTACTTC.

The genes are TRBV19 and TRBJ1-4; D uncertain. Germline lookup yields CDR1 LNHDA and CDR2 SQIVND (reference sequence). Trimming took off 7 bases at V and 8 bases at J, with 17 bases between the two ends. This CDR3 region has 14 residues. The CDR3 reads CASNPANLGEKLFF. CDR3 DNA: TGTGCCAGTAACCCTGCCAATCTCGGCGAAAAACTGTTTTTT. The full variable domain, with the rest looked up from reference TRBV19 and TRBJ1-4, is DGGITQSPKYLFRKEGQNVTLSCEQNLNHDAMYWYRQDPGQGLRLIYYSQIVNDFQKGDIAEGYSVSREKKESFPLTVTSAQKNPTAFYLCASNPANLGEKLFFGSGTQLSVL.

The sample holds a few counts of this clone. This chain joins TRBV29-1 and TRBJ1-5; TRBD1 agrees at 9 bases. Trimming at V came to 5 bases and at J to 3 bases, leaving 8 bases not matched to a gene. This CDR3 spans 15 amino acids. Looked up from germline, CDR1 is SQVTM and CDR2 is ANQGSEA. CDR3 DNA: TGCAGCGTTATGCAGGGGACAGGGCCCAATCAGCCCCAGCATTTT. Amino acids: CSVMQGTGPNQPQHF.

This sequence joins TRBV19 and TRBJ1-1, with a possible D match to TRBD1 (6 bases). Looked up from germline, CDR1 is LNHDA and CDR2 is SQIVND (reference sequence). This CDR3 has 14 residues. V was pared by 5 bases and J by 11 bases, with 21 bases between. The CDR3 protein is CASSPMIGQGYAFF. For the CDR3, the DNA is TGTGCCAGTAGTCCAATGATTGGTCAGGGGTACGCTTTCTTT.

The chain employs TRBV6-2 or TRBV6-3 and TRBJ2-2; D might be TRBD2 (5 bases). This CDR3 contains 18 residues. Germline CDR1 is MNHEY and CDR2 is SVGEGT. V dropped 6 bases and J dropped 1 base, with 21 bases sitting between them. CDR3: CASSPWTGPRGNTGELFF. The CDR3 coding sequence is TGTGCCAGCAGCCCTTGGACTGGTCCGAGAGGGAACACCGGGGAGCTGTTTTTT.

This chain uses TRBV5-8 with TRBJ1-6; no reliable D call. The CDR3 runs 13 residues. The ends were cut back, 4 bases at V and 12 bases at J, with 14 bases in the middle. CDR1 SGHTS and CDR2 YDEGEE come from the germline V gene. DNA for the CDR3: TGTGCCAGCAGCGTGGAGGGCCGTGGACCCCTCCACTTT. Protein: CASSVEGRGPLHF.

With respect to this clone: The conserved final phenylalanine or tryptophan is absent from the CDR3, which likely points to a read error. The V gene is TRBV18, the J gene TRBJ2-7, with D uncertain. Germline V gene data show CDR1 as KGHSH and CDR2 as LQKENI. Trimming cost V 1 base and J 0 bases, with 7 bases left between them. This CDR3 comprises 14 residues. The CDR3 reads CASSPLRYSYEQYL. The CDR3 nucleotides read TGTGCCAGCTCACCACTTCGATACTCCTACGAGCAGTACCTC.

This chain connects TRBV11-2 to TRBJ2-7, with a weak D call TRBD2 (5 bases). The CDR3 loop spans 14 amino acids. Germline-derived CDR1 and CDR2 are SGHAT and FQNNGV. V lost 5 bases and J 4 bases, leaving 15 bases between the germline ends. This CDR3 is CASSRSVGEYEQYF. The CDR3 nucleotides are TGTGCCAGCAGCCGGAGTGTCGGGGAGTACGAGCAGTACTTC.

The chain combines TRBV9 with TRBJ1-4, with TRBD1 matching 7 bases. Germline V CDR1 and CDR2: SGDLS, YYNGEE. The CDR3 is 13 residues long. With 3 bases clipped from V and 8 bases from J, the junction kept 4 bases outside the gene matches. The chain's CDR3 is CASSAPGGEKLFF. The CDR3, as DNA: TGTGCCAGCAGCGCCCCAGGGGGAGAAAAACTGTTTTTT. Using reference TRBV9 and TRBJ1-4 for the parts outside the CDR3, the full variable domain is DSGVTQTPKHLITATGQRVTLRCSPRSGDLSVYWYQQSLDQGLQFLIQYYNGEERAKGNILERFSAQQFPDLHSELNLSSLELGDSALYFCASSAPGGEKLFFGSGTQLSVL.

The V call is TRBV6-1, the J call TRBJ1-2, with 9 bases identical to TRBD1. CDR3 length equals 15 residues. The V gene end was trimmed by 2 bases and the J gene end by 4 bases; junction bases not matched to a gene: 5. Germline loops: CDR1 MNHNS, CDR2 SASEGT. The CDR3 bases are TGTGCCAGCAGTGAAAGGGGACAGGGAGTCTATGGCTACACCTTC. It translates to CASSERGQGVYGYTF.

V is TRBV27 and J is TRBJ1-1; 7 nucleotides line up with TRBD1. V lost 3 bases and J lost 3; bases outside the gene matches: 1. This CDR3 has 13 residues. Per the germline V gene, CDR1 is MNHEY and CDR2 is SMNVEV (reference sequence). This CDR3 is CASSLGTDTEAFF. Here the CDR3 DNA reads TGTGCCAGCAGTTTGGGGACAGACACTGAAGCTTTCTTT.

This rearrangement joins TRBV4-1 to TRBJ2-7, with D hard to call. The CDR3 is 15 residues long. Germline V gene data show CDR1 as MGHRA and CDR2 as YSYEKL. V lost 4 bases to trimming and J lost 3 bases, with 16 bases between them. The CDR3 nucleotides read TGCGCCAGCAGCCCCCTCGTCAGGAATCGCTACGAGCAGTACTTC. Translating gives CASSPLVRNRYEQYF.

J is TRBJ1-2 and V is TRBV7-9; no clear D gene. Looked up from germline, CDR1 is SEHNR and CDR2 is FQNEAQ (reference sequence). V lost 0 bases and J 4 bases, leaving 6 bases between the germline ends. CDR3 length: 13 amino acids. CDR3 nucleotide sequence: TGTGCCAGCAGCTTAGCCCGACTCTATGGCTACACCTTC. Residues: CASSLARLYGYTF.

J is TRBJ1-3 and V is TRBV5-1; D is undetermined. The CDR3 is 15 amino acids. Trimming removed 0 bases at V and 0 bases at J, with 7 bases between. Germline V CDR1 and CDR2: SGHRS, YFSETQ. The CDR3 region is CASSLVTVSGNTIYF. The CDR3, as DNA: TGCGCCAGCAGCTTGGTTACAGTCTCTGGAAACACCATATATTTT.

The CDR3 reads CAGRSGDSSNQPQHF. The CDR3 coding sequence is TGTGCCGGCCGCTCGGGGGACAGTAGCAATCAGCCCCAGCATTTT. This chain uses TRBV6-6 with TRBJ1-5; 7 bases align to TRBD1. J was trimmed by 0 bases and V by 11 bases; bases with no gene match: 10. This CDR3 is 15 amino acids long. CDR1 and CDR2 (germline): MNHNY, SVGAGI (reference sequence).

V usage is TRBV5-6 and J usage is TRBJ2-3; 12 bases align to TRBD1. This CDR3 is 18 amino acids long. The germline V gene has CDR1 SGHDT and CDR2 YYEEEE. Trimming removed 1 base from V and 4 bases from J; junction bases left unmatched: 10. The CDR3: CASSLFRYGTGGSDTQYF. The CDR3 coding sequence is TGTGCCAGCAGCTTGTTTCGTTACGGGACAGGGGGCTCAGATACGCAGTATTTT.